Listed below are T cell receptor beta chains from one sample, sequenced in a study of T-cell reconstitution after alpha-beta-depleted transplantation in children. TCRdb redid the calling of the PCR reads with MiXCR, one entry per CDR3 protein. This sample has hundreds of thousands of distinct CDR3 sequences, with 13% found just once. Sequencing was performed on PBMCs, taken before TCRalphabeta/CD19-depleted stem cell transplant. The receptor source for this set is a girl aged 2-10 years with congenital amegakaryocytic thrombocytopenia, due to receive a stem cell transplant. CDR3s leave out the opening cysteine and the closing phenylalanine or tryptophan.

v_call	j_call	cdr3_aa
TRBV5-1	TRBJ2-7	ASKFTSGRTTYEQY
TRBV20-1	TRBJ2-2	SARDKTGNTGELF
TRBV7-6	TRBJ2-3	ASSPRALSTDTQY
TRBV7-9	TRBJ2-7	ASSLARSYDSYEQY
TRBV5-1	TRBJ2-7	ASSLTGQNYEQY
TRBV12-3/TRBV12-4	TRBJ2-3	ASSRQSSTDTQY
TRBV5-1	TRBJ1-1	ASSRIEQGAAEAF
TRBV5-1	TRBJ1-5	ASSRGEGNQPQH
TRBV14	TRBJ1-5	ASSQESHREIDQPQH
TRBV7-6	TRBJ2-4	ASSKYDRLTAKNIQY
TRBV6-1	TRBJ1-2	ASSIQSTLPYGYT
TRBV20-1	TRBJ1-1	SAQRAGTEAF
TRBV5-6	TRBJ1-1	ASSLDPGEAF
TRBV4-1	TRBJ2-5	ASSPGPLAETQY
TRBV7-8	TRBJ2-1	ASSTRLAGFNEQF
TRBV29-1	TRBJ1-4	SVGDDNEKLF
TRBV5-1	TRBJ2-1	ASSSGQGEYNEQF
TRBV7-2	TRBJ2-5	ASSPDLLVFETQY
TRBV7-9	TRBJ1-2	ASSKDRGAHYGYT
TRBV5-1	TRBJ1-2	ASSGPQGADYGYT
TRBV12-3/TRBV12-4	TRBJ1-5	ASSFGPTGANQPQH
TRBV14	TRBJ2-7	ASSLLAGSGYEQY
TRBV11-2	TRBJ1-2	ASSPLTGPNYGYT
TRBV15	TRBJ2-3	ATSLRATDTQY